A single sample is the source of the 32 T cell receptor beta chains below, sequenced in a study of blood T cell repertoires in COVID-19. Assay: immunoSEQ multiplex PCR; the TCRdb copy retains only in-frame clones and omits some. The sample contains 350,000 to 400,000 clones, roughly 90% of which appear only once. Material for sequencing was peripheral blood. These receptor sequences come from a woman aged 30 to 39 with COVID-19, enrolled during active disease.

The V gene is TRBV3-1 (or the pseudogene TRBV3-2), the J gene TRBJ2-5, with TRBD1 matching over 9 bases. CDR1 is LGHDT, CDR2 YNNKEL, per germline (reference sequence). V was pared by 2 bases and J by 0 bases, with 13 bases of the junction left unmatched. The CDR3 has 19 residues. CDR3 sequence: CASSQKGGDRALYQETQYF. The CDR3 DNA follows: TGTGCCAGCAGCCAAAAGGGGGGGGACAGGGCCCTGTACCAAGAGACCCAGTACTTC.

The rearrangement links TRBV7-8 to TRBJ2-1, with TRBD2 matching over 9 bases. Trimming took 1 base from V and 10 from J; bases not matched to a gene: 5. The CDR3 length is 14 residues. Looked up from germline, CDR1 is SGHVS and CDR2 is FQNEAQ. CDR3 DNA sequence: TGTGCCAGCAGCTTAGGGGCGGGAGGGCCAGAGCAGTTCTTC. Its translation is CASSLGAGGPEQFF.

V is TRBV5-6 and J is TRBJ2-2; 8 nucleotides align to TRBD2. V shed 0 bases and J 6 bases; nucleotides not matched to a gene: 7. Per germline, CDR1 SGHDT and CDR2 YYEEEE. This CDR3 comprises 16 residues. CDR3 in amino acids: CASSLEGLGRAGELFF. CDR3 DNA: TGTGCCAGCAGCTTGGAGGGACTAGGGAGGGCCGGGGAGCTGTTTTTT.

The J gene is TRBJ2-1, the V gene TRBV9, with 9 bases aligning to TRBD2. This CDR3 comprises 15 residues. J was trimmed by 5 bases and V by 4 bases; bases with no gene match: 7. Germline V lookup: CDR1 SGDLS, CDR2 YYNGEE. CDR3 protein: CASSTSGGLNNEQFF. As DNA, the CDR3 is TGTGCCAGCAGCACCAGCGGGGGGCTAAACAATGAGCAGTTCTTC.

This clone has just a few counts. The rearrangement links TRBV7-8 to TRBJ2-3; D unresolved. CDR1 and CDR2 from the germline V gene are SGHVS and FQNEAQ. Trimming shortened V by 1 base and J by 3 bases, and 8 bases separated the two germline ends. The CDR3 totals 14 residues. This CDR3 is CASSLELSTDTQYF. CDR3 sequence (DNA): TGTGCCAGCAGCTTAGAACTGAGTACAGATACGCAGTATTTT.

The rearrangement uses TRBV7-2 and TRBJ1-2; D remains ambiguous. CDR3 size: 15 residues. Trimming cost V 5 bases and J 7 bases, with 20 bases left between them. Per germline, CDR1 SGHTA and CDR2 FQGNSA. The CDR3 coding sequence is TGTGCCAGCAGCATATTACCAGCGGCCCTATCTGGCTACACCTTC. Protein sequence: CASSILPAALSGYTF.

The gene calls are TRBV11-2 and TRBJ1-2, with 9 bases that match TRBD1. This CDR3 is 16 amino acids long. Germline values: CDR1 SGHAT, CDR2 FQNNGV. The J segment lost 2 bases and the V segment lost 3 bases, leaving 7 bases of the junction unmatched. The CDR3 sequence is CASSLGQGQKNYGYTF. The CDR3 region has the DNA TGTGCCAGCAGCTTGGGACAGGGACAAAAGAACTATGGCTACACCTTC. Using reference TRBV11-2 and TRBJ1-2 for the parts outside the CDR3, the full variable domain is EAGVAQSPRYKIIEKRQSVAFWCNPISGHATLYWYQQILGQGPKLLIQFQNNGVVDDSQLPKDRFSAERLKGVDSTLKIQPAKLEDSAVYLCASSLGQGQKNYGYTFGSGTRLTVV.

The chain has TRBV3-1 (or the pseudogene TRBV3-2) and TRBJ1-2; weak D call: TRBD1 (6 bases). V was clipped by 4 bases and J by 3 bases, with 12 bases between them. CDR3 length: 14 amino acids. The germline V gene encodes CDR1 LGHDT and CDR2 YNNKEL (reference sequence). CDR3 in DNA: TGTGCCAGCAGCCTTTGGGGGCCCGACTATGGCTACACCTTC. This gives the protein CASSLWGPDYGYTF.

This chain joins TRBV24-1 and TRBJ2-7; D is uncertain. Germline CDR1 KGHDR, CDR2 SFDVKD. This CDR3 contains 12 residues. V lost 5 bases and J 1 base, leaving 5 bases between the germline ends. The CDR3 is CATSGSSYEQYF. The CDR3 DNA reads TGTGCCACCAGTGGCAGTTCCTACGAGCAGTACTTC.

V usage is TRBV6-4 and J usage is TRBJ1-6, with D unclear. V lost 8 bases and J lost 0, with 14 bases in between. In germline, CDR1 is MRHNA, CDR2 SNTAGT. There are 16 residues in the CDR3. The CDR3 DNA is TGTGCCAGCTTGGATGTCGGGAGCTCCTATAATTCACCCCTCCACTTT. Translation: CASLDVGSSYNSPLHF.

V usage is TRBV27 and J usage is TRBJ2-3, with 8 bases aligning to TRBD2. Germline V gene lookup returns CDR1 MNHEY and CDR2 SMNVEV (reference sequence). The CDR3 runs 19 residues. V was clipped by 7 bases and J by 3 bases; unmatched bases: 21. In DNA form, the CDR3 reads TGTGCCAGCACCTCAAGGGGCGGGGGGTACCGGTTTCGGACAGATACGCAGTATTTT. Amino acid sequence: CASTSRGGGYRFRTDTQYF.

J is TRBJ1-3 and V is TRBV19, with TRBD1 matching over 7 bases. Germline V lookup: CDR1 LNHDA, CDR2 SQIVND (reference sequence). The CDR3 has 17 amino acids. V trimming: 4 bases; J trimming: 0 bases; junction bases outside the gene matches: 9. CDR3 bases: TGTGCCAGTAGTACCCGAACAGGGGCCGTCTCTGGAAACACCATATATTTT. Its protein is CASSTRTGAVSGNTIYF. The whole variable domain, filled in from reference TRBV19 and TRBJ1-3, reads DGGITQSPKYLFRKEGQNVTLSCEQNLNHDAMYWYRQDPGQGLRLIYYSQIVNDFQKGDIAEGYSVSREKKESFPLTVTSAQKNPTAFYLCASSTRTGAVSGNTIYFGEGSWLTVV.

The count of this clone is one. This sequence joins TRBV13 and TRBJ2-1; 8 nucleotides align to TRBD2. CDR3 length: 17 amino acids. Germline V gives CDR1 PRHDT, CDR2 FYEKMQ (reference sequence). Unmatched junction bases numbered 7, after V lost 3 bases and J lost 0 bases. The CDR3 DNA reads TGTGCCAGCAGCTTCCGTAGCGGGGTCAGCTCCTACAATGAGCAGTTCTTC. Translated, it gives CASSFRSGVSSYNEQFF.

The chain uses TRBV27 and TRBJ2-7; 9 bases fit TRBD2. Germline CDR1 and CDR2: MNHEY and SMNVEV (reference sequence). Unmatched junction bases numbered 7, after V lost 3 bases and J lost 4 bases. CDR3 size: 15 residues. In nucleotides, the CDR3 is TGTGCCAGCAGTTTGGCGGGAGGGCCTCCGTACGAGCAGTACGTC. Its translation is CASSLAGGPPYEQYV.

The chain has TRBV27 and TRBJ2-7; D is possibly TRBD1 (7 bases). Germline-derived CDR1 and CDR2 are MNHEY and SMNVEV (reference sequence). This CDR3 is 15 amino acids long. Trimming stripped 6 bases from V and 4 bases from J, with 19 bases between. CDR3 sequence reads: CASSPRAGGSYEQYV. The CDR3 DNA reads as TGTGCCAGCAGCCCCCGGGCAGGGGGGTCTTACGAGCAGTACGTC.

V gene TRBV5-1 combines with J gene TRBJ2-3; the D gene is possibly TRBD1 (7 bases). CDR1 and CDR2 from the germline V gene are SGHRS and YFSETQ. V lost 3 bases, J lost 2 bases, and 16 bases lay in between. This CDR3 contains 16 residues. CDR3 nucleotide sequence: TGCGCCAGCAGCTCTACCAGGGGGGCTTCCACAGATACGCAGTATTTT. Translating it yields CASSSTRGASTDTQYF.

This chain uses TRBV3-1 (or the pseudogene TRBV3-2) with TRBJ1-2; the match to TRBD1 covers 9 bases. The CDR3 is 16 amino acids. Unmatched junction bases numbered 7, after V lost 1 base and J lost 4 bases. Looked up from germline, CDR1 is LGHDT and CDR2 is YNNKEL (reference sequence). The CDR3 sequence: CASSQGGTGGVYGYTF. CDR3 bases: TGTGCCAGCAGCCAAGGCGGAACAGGGGGCGTCTATGGCTACACCTTC.

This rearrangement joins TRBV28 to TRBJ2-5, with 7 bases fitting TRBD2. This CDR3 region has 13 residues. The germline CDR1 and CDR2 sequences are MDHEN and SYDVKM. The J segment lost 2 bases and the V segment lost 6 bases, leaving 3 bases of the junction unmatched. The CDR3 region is CASRGGRQETQYF. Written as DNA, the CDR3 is TGTGCCAGCAGGGGCGGGAGACAAGAGACCCAGTACTTC.

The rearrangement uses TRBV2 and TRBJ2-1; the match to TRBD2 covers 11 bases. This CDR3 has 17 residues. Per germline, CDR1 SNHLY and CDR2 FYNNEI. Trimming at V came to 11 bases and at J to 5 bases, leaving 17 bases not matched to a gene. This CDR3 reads CASAGLAGTPGDNEQFF. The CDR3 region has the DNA TGTGCCTCAGCAGGACTAGCGGGTACGCCAGGGGACAATGAGCAGTTCTTC.

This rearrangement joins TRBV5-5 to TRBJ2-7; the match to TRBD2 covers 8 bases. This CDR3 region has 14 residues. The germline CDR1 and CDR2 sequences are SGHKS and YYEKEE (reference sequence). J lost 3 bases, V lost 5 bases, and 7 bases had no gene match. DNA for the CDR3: TGTGCCAGCAGAAGACGACTAGCGAACTACGAGCAGTACGTC. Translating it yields CASRRRLANYEQYV.

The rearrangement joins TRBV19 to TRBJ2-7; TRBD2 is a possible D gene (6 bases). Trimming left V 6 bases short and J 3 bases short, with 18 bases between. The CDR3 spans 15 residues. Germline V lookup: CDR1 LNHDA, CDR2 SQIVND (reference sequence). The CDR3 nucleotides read TGTGCCAGTAGCAGGACCGGGAGTATAGACTACGAGCAGTACGTC. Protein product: CASSRTGSIDYEQYV.

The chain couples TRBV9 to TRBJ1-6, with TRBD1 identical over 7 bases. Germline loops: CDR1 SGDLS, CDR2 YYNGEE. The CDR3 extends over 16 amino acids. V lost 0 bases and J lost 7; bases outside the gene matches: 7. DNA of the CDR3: TGTGCCAGCAGCGTAGGGGCAGGGGGAGTCAATTCACCCCTCCACTTT. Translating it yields CASSVGAGGVNSPLHF.

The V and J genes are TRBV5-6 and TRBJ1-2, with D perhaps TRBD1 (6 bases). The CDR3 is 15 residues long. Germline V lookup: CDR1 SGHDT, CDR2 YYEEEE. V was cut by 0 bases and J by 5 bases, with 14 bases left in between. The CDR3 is CASSLGLGTGYGYTF. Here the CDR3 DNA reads TGTGCCAGCAGCTTGGGTCTGGGAACAGGGTATGGCTACACCTTC.

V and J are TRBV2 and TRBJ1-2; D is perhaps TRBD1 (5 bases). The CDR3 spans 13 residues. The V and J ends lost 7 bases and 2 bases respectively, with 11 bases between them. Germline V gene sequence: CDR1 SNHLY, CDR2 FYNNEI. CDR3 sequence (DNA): TGTGCCAGCATACAGGCCGAGAACTATGGCTACACCTTC. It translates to CASIQAENYGYTF.

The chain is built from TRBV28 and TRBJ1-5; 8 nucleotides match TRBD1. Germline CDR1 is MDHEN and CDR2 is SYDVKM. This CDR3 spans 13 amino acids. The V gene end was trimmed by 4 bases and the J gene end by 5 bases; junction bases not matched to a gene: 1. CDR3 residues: CASSYRGDQPQHF. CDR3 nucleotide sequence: TGTGCCAGCAGTTACAGGGGGGATCAGCCCCAGCATTTT.

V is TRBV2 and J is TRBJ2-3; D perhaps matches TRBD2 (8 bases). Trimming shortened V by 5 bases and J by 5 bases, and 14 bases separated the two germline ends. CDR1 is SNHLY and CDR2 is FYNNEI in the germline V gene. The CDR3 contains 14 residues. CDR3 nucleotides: TGTGCCAGCAGTCCGGGAGGGGGCGGAGATACGCAGTATTTT. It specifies CASSPGGGGDTQYF.

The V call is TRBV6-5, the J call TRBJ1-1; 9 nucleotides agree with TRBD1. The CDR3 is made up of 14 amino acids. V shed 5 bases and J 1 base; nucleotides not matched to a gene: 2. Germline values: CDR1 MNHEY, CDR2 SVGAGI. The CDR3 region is CASSKGQGNTEAFF. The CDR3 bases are TGTGCCAGCAGTAAGGGACAGGGGAACACTGAAGCTTTCTTT.

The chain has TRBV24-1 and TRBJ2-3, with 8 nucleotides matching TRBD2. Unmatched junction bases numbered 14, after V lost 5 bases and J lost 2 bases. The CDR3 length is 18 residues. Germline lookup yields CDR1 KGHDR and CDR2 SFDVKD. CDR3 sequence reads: CATSGPRPGLGVTDTQYF. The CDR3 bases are TGTGCCACCAGTGGTCCGCGGCCGGGACTAGGCGTCACAGATACGCAGTATTTT.

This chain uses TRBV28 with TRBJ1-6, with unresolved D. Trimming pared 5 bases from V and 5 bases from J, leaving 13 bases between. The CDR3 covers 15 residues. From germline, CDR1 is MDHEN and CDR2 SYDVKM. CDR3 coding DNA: TGTGCCAGCAGTCACCCCGAGGCTGATAATTCACCCCTCCACTTT. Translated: CASSHPEADNSPLHF.

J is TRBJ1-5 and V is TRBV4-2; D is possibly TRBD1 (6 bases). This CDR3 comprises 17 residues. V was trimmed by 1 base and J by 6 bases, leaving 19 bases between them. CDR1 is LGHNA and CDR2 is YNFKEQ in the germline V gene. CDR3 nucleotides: TGTGCCAGCAGCCAAGCACAGCAGGGGCCTAGAGGTCAGCCCCAGCATTTT. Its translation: CASSQAQQGPRGQPQHF.

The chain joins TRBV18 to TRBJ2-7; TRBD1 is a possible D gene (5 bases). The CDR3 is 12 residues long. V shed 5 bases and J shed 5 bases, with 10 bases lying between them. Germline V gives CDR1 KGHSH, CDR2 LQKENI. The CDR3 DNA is TGTGCCAGCTCAGATCAGGGCCACGAGCAGTACGTC. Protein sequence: CASSDQGHEQYV.

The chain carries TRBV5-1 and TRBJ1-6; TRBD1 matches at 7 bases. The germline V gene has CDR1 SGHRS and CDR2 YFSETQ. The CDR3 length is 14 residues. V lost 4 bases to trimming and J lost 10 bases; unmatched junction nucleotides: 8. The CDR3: CASSGGTVSSPLHF. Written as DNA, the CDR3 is TGCGCCAGCAGCGGCGGGACAGTGTCCTCACCCCTCCACTTT.